The 29 T cell receptor beta chains below come from one sample, sequenced in a study of vaccination and CD4 T cells after COVID-19. Antigen specificity for these receptors is unknown. The treatment here: 10-day PBMC culture with coronavirus spike peptide pools or control peptides (ViraFEST assay). The collection of CD4+ T cells from the unexposed donor took place before the COVID-19 pandemic (2011-2018). The Oncomine TCR Beta short-read assay generated sequence data from the DNA of cultured CD4+ T cells. TCRdb fed the PCR reads into MiXCR, producing one record per CDR3 protein. The table has fewer than 2,000 distinct CDR3 sequences, over 9.5% seen once; the top ten hold about 12%. Sequencing was performed on CD4+ T cells from blood, cultured in vitro. These receptors were obtained from a human donor in good health.

The sample holds a few counts of this clonotype. J is TRBJ1-1 and V is TRBV2; D uncertain. The CDR3 spans 16 residues. The V gene lost 7 bases and the J gene lost 4 bases, with 22 bases spanning the gap. CDR1 and CDR2 from the germline V gene are SNHLY and FYNNEI. CDR3 loop: CASNFGFRGIITEAFF. In nucleotides, the CDR3 is TGTGCCAGCAACTTCGGGTTTCGGGGAATAATCACTGAAGCTTTCTTT. Drawing the rest from reference TRBV2 and TRBJ1-1, the complete variable domain is EPEVTQTPSHQVTQMGQEVILRCVPISNHLYFYWYRQILGQKVEFLVSFYNNEISEKSEIFDDQFSVERPDGSNFTLKIRSTKLEDSAMYFCASNFGFRGIITEAFFGQGTRLTVV.

The chain recombines TRBV6-5 with TRBJ1-4, with D unclear. The CDR3 is made up of 16 amino acids. V gave up 3 bases and J gave up 4 bases, with 15 bases separating them. The germline V gene has CDR1 MNHEY and CDR2 SVGAGI. The CDR3 reads CASSYTRRRLNEKLFF. The CDR3 nucleotides read TGTGCCAGCAGTTATACCCGACGACGGCTTAATGAAAAACTGTTTTTT.

This clonotype was counted only a few times. The rearrangement uses TRBV11-3 and TRBJ2-1; D might be TRBD2 (5 bases). Between the trimmed V and J ends, which lost 2 bases and 3 bases, there was a span of 8 bases. This CDR3 comprises 14 residues. Germline lookup yields CDR1 SGHNT and CDR2 YENEEA. The CDR3 is CASSLLSGYNEQFF. The CDR3 DNA reads TGTGCCAGCAGCTTACTCAGCGGCTACAATGAGCAGTTCTTC.

In this sample, this clonotype is large. The chain links TRBV7-2 to TRBJ2-5; 7 positions agree with TRBD1. The ends lost 3 bases at V and 5 bases at J; junction bases unmatched: 0. The CDR3 spans 12 residues. Germline V lookup: CDR1 SGHTA, CDR2 FQGNSA. The CDR3: CASSLDRETQYF. The CDR3 bases are TGTGCCAGCAGCTTGGACAGGGAGACCCAGTACTTC.

The chain recombines TRBV7-3 with TRBJ2-1, with D perhaps assigned TRBD1 or TRBD2 (6 bases each). V shed 0 bases and J shed 7 bases, with 13 bases lying between them. The CDR3 has 15 residues. Per the germline V gene, CDR1 is SGHTA and CDR2 is FQGTGA. The CDR3 nucleotides read TGTGCCAGCAGCTTAACTGCCCAGGGGAGGAATGAGCAGTTCTTC. It encodes CASSLTAQGRNEQFF.

The table lists this clonotype with a few counts. This rearrangement joins TRBV5-4 to TRBJ2-4; 13 bases align to TRBD2. Looked up from germline, CDR1 is SGHNT and CDR2 is YYREEE (reference sequence). Trimming at V came to 4 bases and at J to 10 bases, leaving 11 bases not matched to a gene. The CDR3 totals 16 residues. DNA for the CDR3: TGTGCCAGCAGCCCGGGAGGGACTAGCGGGGATGGGATTCAGTACTTC. Translating gives CASSPGGTSGDGIQYF.

This clonotype was seen more than once but under ten times. J is TRBJ2-1 and V is TRBV30; D remains unclear. The V and J ends lost 0 bases and 0 bases respectively, with 9 bases between them. The CDR3 length is 15 residues. Germline lookup yields CDR1 GTSNPN and CDR2 SVGIG (reference sequence). The CDR3 loop reads CAWSVRSSSYNEQFF. CDR3 DNA: TGTGCCTGGAGTGTACGAAGTAGCTCCTACAATGAGCAGTTCTTC.

The gene calls are TRBV18 and TRBJ2-1; TRBD2 is a possible D gene (5 bases). Germline lookup yields CDR1 KGHSH and CDR2 LQKENI. The CDR3 extends over 15 amino acids. V lost 6 bases and J 0 bases, leaving 12 bases between the germline ends. CDR3 in amino acids: CASSESGSSYNEQFF. The DNA of the CDR3 is TGTGCCAGCTCGGAGAGCGGATCCTCCTACAATGAGCAGTTCTTC.

The table lists this clonotype with a few counts. The chain couples TRBV4-2 to TRBJ1-5, with 7 bases aligning to TRBD1. Trimming took 0 bases from V and 3 from J; bases not matched to a gene: 5. Germline CDR1 and CDR2: LGHNA and YNFKEQ. This CDR3 contains 16 residues. The CDR3 is CASSQDRDRVNQPQHF. The CDR3 DNA sequence: TGTGCCAGCAGCCAAGACCGGGACAGAGTCAATCAGCCCCAGCATTTT.

This clonotype ranks as medium-sized (0.01 to 0.1%). This chain uses TRBV5-4 with TRBJ1-1; D is possibly TRBD1 (5 bases). CDR3 length: 14 residues. V lost 4 bases and J 0 bases, leaving 10 bases between the germline ends. The germline V gene has CDR1 SGHNT and CDR2 YYREEE (reference sequence). Here the CDR3 reads CASSPGRLNTEAFF. The CDR3 DNA is TGTGCCAGCAGCCCGGGACGGTTGAACACTGAAGCTTTCTTT.

This clonotype is categorized as medium-sized. This chain connects TRBV5-1 to TRBJ2-3; unclear D gene. The germline V gene has CDR1 SGHRS and CDR2 YFSETQ. This CDR3 spans 16 amino acids. V gave up 3 bases and J gave up 0 bases, with 14 bases separating them. The CDR3 DNA follows: TGCGCCAGCAGCTCCGCCTTAGCTAAAAGCACAGATACGCAGTATTTT. It is translated as CASSSALAKSTDTQYF.

To note about this clonotype: Being one base from a much bigger clone, this may be a read error. The CDR3: CSTRVPAGDPYEQYF. CDR3 nucleotide sequence: TGCAGTACTAGAGTCCCTGCGGGGGATCCCTACGAGCAGTACTTC. V is TRBV20-1 and J is TRBJ2-7; the match to TRBD2 covers 7 bases. The CDR3 runs 15 residues. The germline V gene has CDR1 DFQATT and CDR2 SNEGSKA (reference sequence).

The J gene is TRBJ2-2, the V gene TRBV5-1; tentative D call: TRBD2 (5 bases). Trimming stripped 2 bases from V and 6 bases from J, with 11 bases between. Germline assignment: CDR1 SGHRS and CDR2 YFSETQ. This CDR3 has 14 residues. As DNA, the CDR3 is TGCGCCAGCAGCTTTTTCGGGATCTCCGGGGAGCTGTTTTTT. Translating it yields CASSFFGISGELFF. Using reference TRBV5-1 and TRBJ2-2 for the parts outside the CDR3, the full variable domain is KAGVTQTPRYLIKTRGQQVTLSCSPISGHRSVSWYQQTPGQGLQFLFEYFSETQRNKGNFPGRFSGRQFSNSRSEMNVSTLELGDSALYLCASSFFGISGELFFGEGSRLTVL.

In its sample, this clonotype is medium-sized (0.01 to 0.1%). V usage is TRBV6-1 and J usage is TRBJ2-7, with TRBD2 matching over 10 bases. The CDR3 covers 17 residues. CDR1 and CDR2 from the germline V gene are MNHNS and SASEGT. After removal of 3 bases from V and 3 bases from J, the junction contained 11 bases not matched to a gene. CDR3 in amino acids: CASSELTSGIVNYEQYF. The CDR3 bases are TGTGCCAGCAGTGAGTTAACTAGCGGGATCGTAAACTACGAGCAGTACTTC.

This clonotype is large in the sample. This chain links TRBV20-1 with TRBJ1-5; possible D gene TRBD1, 5 bases. The germline V gene encodes CDR1 DFQATT and CDR2 SNEGSKA (reference sequence). This CDR3 has 14 amino acids. The CDR3 DNA is TGCGGCCAGGGTAGGGTGGGCGGCAATCAGCCCCAGCATTTT. Translated, it gives CGQGRVGGNQPQHF.

This clonotype was detected only a few times. The chain recombines TRBV5-1 with TRBJ2-7, with a tentative D call TRBD1 (5 bases). The V gene lost 3 bases and the J gene lost 2 bases, with 12 bases spanning the gap. CDR1 is SGHRS and CDR2 is YFSETQ in the germline V gene. The CDR3 has 14 residues. CDR3 DNA sequence: TGCGCCAGCAGCTCAGACCCAGGGCCCTACGAGCAGTACTTC. Protein sequence: CASSSDPGPYEQYF.

The CDR3 reads CASSPKPGTGDFYEQYF. CDR3 in DNA: TGTGCCAGCAGCCCAAAACCCGGGACAGGTGATTTCTACGAGCAGTACTTC. This chain links TRBV11-2 with TRBJ2-7; 8 positions agree with TRBD1. Trimming took 5 bases from V and 3 from J; bases not matched to a gene: 15. There are 17 residues in the CDR3. Germline CDR1 reads SGHAT; CDR2 reads FQNNGV.

The chain links TRBV5-6 to TRBJ1-4; no clear D. The V gene's germline CDR1 is SGHDT and CDR2 YYEEEE. The CDR3 has 12 residues. Deletions cut 1 base from V and 7 bases from J, with 5 bases between. CDR3 loop: CASSLMAEKLFF. For the CDR3, the DNA is TGTGCCAGCAGCTTGATGGCTGAAAAACTGTTTTTT.

This clonotype was counted a few times. The gene calls are TRBV4-1 and TRBJ2-3, with TRBD1 matching over 9 bases. There are 17 residues in the CDR3. Germline CDR1 and CDR2: MGHRA and YSYEKL. V lost 3 bases, J lost 4 bases, and 11 bases stayed unmatched. The chain's CDR3 is CASSQMTGTGMPDTQYF. The CDR3, as DNA: TGCGCCAGCAGCCAGATGACCGGGACAGGGATGCCAGATACGCAGTATTTT.

This clonotype is hyperexpanded in the sample. The V and J genes are TRBV2 and TRBJ2-1; D is undetermined. CDR3 length equals 14 residues. Germline V CDR1 and CDR2: SNHLY, FYNNEI. Between the trimmed V and J ends, which lost 7 bases and 3 bases, there was a span of 13 bases. This chain's CDR3 is CASNPGGHYNEQFF. The CDR3 DNA reads TGTGCCAGCAACCCGGGCGGTCACTACAATGAGCAGTTCTTC. The full variable domain, with the rest looked up from reference TRBV2 and TRBJ2-1, is EPEVTQTPSHQVTQMGQEVILRCVPISNHLYFYWYRQILGQKVEFLVSFYNNEISEKSEIFDDQFSVERPDGSNFTLKIRSTKLEDSAMYFCASNPGGHYNEQFFGPGTRLTVL.

This clonotype is medium-sized in the sample. The J gene is TRBJ1-5, the V gene TRBV10-1; TRBD1 agrees at 10 bases. This CDR3 region has 17 residues. The junction had 10 bases not matched to a gene; V was cut back by 8 bases and J by 0 bases. Germline loops: CDR1 WNHNN, CDR2 SYGVQD (reference sequence). CDR3 sequence: CASPNRDRGNSNQPQHF. The CDR3 coding sequence is TGCGCCAGCCCTAACCGGGACAGGGGAAATAGCAATCAGCCCCAGCATTTT.

This clonotype is termed medium-sized. As DNA, the CDR3 is TGTGCCTGGAGTCCCAGCATCTACGAGCAGTACTTC. This encodes CAWSPSIYEQYF. V and J are TRBV30 and TRBJ2-7; no clear D. Deletions cut 2 bases from V and 3 bases from J, with 8 bases between. Per the germline V gene, CDR1 is GTSNPN and CDR2 is SVGIG (reference sequence). This CDR3 is 12 amino acids long. Full variable domain (outside the CDR3, taken from reference TRBV30 and TRBJ2-7): SQTIHQWPATLVQPVGSPLSLECTVEGTSNPNLYWYRQAAGRGLQLLFYSVGIGQISSEVPQNLSASRPQDRQFILSSKKLLLSDSGFYLCAWSPSIYEQYFGPGTRLTVT.

This clonotype rates as medium-sized. V is TRBV7-9 and J is TRBJ2-7; TRBD2 matches 7 bases. The CDR3 runs 15 residues. The trim removed 1 base at V and 3 bases at J, leaving 6 bases unmatched. Germline V gene data show CDR1 as SEHNR and CDR2 as FQNEAQ (reference sequence). This CDR3 reads CASSLGDGGGYEQYF. The CDR3 region has the DNA TGTGCCAGCAGCTTAGGCGACGGCGGGGGCTACGAGCAGTACTTC.

This clonotype is termed medium-sized. The CDR3 DNA reads TGTGCCTGGAGTGTAAAGTTTAAAGGTGGCTACACCTTC. This translates into CAWSVKFKGGYTF. This sequence joins TRBV30 and TRBJ1-2; unclear D gene. This CDR3 comprises 13 residues. The germline V gene has CDR1 GTSNPN and CDR2 SVGIG (reference sequence). V shed 0 bases and J shed 7 bases, with 12 bases lying between them.

This clonotype rates as medium-sized. The chain has TRBV7-9 and TRBJ2-7; TRBD2 might be the D (7 bases). The length of the CDR3 is 15 residues. CDR1 and CDR2 (germline): SEHNR, FQNEAQ (reference sequence). Trimming took 2 bases from V and 4 from J, leaving 15 bases between them. CDR3 in DNA: TGTGCCAGCAGCTTACTACGGACAGCGGGATACGAGCAGTACTTC. Its protein product is CASSLLRTAGYEQYF.

By frequency in the sample, this clonotype is medium-sized. This chain uses TRBV6-5 with TRBJ2-7; D unresolved. V dropped 4 bases and J dropped 2 bases, with 12 bases sitting between them. Germline V gene sequence: CDR1 MNHEY, CDR2 SVGAGI. The CDR3 runs to 14 residues. CDR3 in DNA: TGTGCCAGCAGTTTAGGGATTGGCCCCTACGAGCAGTACTTC. The encoded protein is CASSLGIGPYEQYF.

This clonotype is medium-sized. The rearrangement joins TRBV6-4 to TRBJ2-3; a weak D match, TRBD2 (5 bases). Germline CDR1 is MRHNA and CDR2 is SNTAGT. V lost 6 bases, J lost 6 bases, and 16 bases lay in between. The CDR3 sequence is 14 residues long. CDR3 in amino acids: CASSLSAAQDTQYF. DNA of the CDR3: TGTGCCAGCAGCCTTAGCGCAGCACAGGATACGCAGTATTTT.

This clonotype came up a few times. The chain combines TRBV5-6 with TRBJ1-2, with D unresolved. CDR3 length equals 15 residues. Germline CDR1 reads SGHDT; CDR2 reads YYEEEE. Trimming stripped 1 base from V and 0 bases from J, with 10 bases between. The CDR3 loop is CASSLKGRPNYGYTF. The DNA of the CDR3 is TGTGCCAGCAGCTTGAAGGGCAGGCCTAACTATGGCTACACCTTC.

By share of the sample, this clonotype is medium-sized. This rearrangement joins TRBV21-1 to TRBJ2-1; the DNA was not used to check the table's D call, TRBD1. TRBV21-1 is a known pseudogene. The CDR3 covers 21 residues. The chain's CDR3 is CASSKALLATREGSSYNEQFF. DNA for the CDR3: TGTGCCAGCAGCAAAGCGCTTTTAGCGACCCGGGAGGGGAGCTCCTACAATGAGCAGTTCTTC.